Listed here is a single TCR beta chain. This sequence is one base from a far larger clone and is likely a read error. It is unclear where the CDR3 begins or ends on the DNA, so no DNA is shown, and the CDR3 is as TCRdb lists it. This record comes from a study of shared clonotypes between healthy human individuals. The CDR3 is 13 amino acids in total, end residues counted. Germline CDR1 SGDLS, CDR2 YYNGEE. Sequencing was performed with immunoSEQ multiplex PCR; in TCRdb, only in-frame clones are kept and a portion is missing. The profile shows approximately 470,000 clones, roughly 80% of them singletons.

The V and J genes are TRBV9 and TRBJ1-1; the table calls TRBD1, which could not be checked here. The sequence was obtained from a woman aged 40 to 49 in good health. Some clones in this sample may be carry-over from other donors' samples. The sample comprised PBMCs. This CDR3 reads CASSVGAGNEASF.